This T cell receptor (beta chain) was sequenced during a study of OX40 agonist ivuxolimab in advanced cancers. Study at large: Partial responses were achieved by three patients: one hepatocellular carcinoma, two cutaneous melanoma.

The CDR3 totals 19 residues. Deletions cut 0 bases from V and 2 bases from J, with 21 bases between. Germline V gene data show CDR1 as SGDLS and CDR2 as YYNGEE. Comment on this clone: The antigen remains unidentified.

Study-wide results and caveats: Averaged across samples, CD8+ T cells carried more expanded clones than CD4+ did.

The table came from immunoSEQ multiplex PCR; TCRdb's copy has only in-frame clones and leaves some out. This table holds roughly 87,000 clones, about 90% found once. This receptor was taken from an adult with an advanced solid tumor such as melanoma, head and neck, liver or kidney cancer. This material consisted of CD4+ or CD8+ T cells sorted from blood, taken in a trial of the OX40 agonist ivuxolimab. The rearrangement joins TRBV9 to TRBJ1-3; D remains ambiguous. The CDR3 region is CASSVGVSGRKFAGNTIYF. The CDR3 DNA sequence: TGTGCCAGCAGCGTAGGAGTTTCGGGCAGGAAGTTCGCTGGAAACACCATATATTTT.